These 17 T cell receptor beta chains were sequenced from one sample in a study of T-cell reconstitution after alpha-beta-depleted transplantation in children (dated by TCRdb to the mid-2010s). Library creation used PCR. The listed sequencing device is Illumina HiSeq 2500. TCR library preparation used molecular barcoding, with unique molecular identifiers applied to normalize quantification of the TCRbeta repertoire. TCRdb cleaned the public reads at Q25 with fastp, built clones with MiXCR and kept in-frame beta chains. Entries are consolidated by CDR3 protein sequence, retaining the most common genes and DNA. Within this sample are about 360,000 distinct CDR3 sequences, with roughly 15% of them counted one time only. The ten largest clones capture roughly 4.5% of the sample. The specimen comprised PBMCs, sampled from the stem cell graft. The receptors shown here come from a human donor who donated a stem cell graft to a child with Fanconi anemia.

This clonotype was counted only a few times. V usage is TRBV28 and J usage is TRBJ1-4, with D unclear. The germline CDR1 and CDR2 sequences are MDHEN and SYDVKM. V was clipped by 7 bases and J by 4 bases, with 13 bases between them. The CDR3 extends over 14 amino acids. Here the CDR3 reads CASTPGGHNEKLFF. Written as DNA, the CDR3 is TGTGCCAGCACCCCGGGTGGTCATAATGAAAAACTGTTTTTT.

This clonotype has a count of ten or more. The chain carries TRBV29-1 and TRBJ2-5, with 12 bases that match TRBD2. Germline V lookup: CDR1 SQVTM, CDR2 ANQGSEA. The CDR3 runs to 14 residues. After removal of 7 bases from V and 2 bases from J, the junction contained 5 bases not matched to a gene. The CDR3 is CSEGLAGFQETQYF. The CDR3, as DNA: TGCAGCGAAGGACTAGCGGGGTTTCAAGAGACCCAGTACTTC.

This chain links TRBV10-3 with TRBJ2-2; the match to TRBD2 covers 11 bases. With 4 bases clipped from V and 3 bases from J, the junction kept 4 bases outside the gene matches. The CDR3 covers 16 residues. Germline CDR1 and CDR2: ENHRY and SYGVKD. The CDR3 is CAISATSGGYTGELFF. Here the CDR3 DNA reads TGTGCCATCAGTGCTACTAGCGGGGGATACACCGGGGAGCTGTTTTTT.

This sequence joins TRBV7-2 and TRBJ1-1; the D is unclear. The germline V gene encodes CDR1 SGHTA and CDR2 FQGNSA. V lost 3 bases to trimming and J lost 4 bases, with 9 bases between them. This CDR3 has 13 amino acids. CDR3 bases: TGTGCCAGCAGCTTGCAGGCTGTCACTGAAGCTTTCTTT. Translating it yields CASSLQAVTEAFF.

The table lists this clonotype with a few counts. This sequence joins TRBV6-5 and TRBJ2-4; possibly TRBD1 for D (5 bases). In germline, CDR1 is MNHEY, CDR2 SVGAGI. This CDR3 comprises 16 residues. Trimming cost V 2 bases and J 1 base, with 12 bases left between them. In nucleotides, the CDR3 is TGTGCCAGCAGTTACCAGACACCAGGGGCCAAAAACATTCAGTACTTC. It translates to CASSYQTPGAKNIQYF.

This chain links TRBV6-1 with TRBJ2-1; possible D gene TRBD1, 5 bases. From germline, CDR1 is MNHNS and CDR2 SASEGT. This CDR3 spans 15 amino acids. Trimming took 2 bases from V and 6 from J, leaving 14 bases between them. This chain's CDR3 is CASSERGRRINEQFF. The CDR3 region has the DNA TGTGCCAGCAGTGAAAGGGGCCGACGGATCAATGAGCAGTTCTTC.

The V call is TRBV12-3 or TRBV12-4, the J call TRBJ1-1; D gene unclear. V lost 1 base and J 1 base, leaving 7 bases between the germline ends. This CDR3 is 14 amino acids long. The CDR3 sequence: CASSLVQQNTEAFF. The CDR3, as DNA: TGTGCCAGCAGTTTAGTCCAGCAGAACACTGAAGCTTTCTTT.

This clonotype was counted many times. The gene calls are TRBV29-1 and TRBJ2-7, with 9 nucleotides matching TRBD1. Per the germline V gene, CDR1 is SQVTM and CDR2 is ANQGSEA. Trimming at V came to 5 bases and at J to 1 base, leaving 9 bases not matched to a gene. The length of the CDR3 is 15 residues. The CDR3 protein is CSVIRGQGFSYEQYF. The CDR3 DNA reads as TGCAGCGTTATCCGGGGACAGGGATTTTCCTACGAGCAGTACTTC.

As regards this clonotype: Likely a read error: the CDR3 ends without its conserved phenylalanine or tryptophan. The CDR3 reads CASSFIENTEAFY. The CDR3 DNA reads TGCGCCAGCAGCTTTATAGAGAACACTGAAGCTTTCTAT. The chain combines TRBV5-1 with TRBJ1-1; unclear D gene. CDR3 size: 13 residues. The V gene's germline CDR1 is SGHRS and CDR2 YFSETQ. Trimming removed 2 bases from V and 1 base from J, with 6 bases in between.

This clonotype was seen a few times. CDR3 DNA sequence: TGCAGCGTTGTCGAGGGGGCGGGCACAGATACGCAGTATTTT. Translation gives CSVVEGAGTDTQYF. The chain is built from TRBV29-1 and TRBJ2-3, with TRBD1 identical over 7 bases. Germline values: CDR1 SQVTM, CDR2 ANQGSEA. The junction had 5 bases not matched to a gene; V was cut back by 4 bases and J by 1 base. The CDR3 extends over 14 amino acids.

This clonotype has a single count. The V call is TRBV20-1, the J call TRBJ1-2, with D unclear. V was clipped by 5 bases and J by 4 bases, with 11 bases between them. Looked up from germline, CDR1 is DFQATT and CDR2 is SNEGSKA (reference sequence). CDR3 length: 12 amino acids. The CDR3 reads CSASDGVYGYTF. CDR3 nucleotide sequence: TGCAGTGCTTCGGACGGAGTCTATGGCTACACCTTC.

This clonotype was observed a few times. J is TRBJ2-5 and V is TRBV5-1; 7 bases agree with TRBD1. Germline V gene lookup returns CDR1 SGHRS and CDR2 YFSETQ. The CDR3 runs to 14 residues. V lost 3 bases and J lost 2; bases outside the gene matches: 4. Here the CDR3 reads CASSSGQDQETQYF. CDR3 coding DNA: TGCGCCAGCAGCTCCGGACAGGATCAAGAGACCCAGTACTTC.

The CDR3 DNA is TGTGCCAGCAGCCTCCGACCCGCGGGGACCTCCTACAATGAGCAGTTCTTC. Amino acid sequence: CASSLRPAGTSYNEQFF. The chain links TRBV3-1 to TRBJ2-1; a weak D match, TRBD2 (6 bases). CDR1 is LGHDT and CDR2 is YNNKEL in the germline V gene (reference sequence). V lost 4 bases and J 0 bases, leaving 16 bases between the germline ends. This CDR3 is built from 17 residues.

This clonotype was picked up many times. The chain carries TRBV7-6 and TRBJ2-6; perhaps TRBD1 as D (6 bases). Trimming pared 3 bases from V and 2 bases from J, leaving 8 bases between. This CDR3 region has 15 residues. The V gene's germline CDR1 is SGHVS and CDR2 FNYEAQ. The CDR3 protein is CASSFGQPGANVLTF. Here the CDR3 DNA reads TGTGCCAGCAGCTTCGGACAGCCTGGGGCCAACGTCCTGACTTTC.

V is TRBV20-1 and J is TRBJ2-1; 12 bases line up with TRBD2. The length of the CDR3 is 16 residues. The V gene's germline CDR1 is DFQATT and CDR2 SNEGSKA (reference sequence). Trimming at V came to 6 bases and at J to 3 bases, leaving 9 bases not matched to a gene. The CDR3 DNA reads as TGCAGTGCGCCGACTAGCGGGGGCCAATTCTACAATGAGCAGTTCTTC. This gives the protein CSAPTSGGQFYNEQFF.

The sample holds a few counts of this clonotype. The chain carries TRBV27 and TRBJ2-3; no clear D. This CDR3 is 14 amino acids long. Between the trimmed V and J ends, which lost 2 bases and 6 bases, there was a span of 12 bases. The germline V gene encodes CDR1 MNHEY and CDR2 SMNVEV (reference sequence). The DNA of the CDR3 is TGTGCCAGCAGTTTAGGGCCCAGAGCCGATACGCAGTATTTT. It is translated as CASSLGPRADTQYF.

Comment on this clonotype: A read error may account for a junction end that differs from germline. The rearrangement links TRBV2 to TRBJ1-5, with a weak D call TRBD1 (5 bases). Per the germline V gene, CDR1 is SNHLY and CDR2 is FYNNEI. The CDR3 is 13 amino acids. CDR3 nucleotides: TGTGCCAGCACTGAAGGGAGGGGCCAGCCCCAGCATTTT. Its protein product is CASTEGRGQPQHF.